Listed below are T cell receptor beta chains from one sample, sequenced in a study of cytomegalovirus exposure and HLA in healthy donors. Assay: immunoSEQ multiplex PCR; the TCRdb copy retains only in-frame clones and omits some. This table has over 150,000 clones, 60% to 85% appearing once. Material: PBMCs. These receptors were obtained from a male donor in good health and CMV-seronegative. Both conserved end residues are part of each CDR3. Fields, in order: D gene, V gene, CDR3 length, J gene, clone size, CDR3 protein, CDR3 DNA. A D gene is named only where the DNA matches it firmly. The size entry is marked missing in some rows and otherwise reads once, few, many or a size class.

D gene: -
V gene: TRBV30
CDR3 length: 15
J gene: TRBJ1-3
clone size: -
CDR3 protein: CAWSVMALSGNTIYF
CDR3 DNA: TGTGCCTGGAGTGTAATGGCCCTCTCTGGAAACACCATATATTTT

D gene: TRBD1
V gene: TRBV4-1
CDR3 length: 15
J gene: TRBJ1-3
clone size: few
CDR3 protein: CASSQAGQGWNTIYF
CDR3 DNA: TGCGCCAGCAGCCAAGCCGGACAGGGATGGAACACCATATATTTT

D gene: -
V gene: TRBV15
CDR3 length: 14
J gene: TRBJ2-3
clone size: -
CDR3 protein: CATSRGPHTDTQYF
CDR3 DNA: TGTGCCACCAGCAGGGGGCCTCACACAGATACGCAGTATTTT

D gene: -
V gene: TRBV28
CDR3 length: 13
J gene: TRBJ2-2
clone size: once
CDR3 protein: CASTIGGTGELFF
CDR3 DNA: TGTGCCAGCACCATAGGGGGAACCGGGGAGCTGTTTTTT

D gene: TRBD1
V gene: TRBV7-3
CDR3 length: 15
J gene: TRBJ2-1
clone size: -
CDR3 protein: CASSLGQGSYNEQFF
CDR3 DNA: TGTGCCAGCAGCCTGGGACAGGGCTCCTACAATGAGCAGTTCTTC

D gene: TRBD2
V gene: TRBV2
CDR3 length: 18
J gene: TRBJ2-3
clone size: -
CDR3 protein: CASAYFPGTSGRADTQYF
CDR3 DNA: TGTGCCAGCGCTTATTTCCCGGGGACTAGCGGGAGGGCAGATACGCAGTATTTT

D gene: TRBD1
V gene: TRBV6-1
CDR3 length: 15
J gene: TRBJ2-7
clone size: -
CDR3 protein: CASSARGTGDYEQYF
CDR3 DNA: TGTGCCAGCAGTGCTCGAGGGACAGGGGACTACGAGCAGTACTTC

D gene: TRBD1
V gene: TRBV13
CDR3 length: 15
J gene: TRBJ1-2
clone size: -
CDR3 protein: CASSQRDRTNYGYTF
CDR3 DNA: TGTGCCAGCAGCCAACGGGACAGGACGAACTATGGCTACACCTTC

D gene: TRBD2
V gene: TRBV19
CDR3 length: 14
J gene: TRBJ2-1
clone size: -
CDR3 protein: CASTPGTIYNEQFF
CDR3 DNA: TGTGCCAGTACCCCCGGGACTATATACAATGAGCAGTTCTTC

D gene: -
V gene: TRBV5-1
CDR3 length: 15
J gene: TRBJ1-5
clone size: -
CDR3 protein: CASSVGTGFYQPQHF
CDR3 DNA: TGCGCCAGCAGCGTGGGGACGGGATTCTATCAGCCCCAGCATTTT

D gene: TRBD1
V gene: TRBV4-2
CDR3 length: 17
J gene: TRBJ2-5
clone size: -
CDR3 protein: CASSHWDREKPQETQYF
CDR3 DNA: TGTGCCAGCAGCCATTGGGACAGAGAAAAACCCCAAGAGACCCAGTACTTC

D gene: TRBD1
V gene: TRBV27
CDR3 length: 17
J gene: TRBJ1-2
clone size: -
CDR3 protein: CASSQGALGGSNYGYTF
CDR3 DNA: TGTGCCAGCAGTCAGGGGGCTTTAGGGGGATCCAACTATGGCTACACCTTC

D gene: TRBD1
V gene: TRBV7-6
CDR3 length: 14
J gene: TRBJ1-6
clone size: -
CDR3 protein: CASSFTGGNSPLYF
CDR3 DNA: TGTGCCAGCAGCTTTACAGGGGGGAATTCACCCCTCTACTTT

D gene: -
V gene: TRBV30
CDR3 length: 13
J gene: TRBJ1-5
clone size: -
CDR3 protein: CAWSGQTYQPQHF
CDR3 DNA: TGTGCCTGGAGCGGACAGACTTATCAGCCCCAGCATTTT

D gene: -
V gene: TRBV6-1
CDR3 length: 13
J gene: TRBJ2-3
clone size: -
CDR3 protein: CASSEAGAYTQYF
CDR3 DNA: TGTGCCAGCAGTGAGGCAGGGGCCTATACGCAGTATTTT

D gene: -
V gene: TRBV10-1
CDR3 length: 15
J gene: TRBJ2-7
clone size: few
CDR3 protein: CASRELRTSSYEQYF
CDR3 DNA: TGCGCCAGCAGGGAACTACGCACGAGCTCCTACGAGCAGTACTTC

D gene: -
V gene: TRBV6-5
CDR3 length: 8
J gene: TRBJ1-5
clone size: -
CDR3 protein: CALAAQHF
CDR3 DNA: TGTGCGCTCGCGGCCCAGCATTTT

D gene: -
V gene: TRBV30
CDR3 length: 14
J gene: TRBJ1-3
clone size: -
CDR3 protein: CAWREGYVGDTIYF
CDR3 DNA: TGTGCCTGGAGGGAAGGGTATGTCGGGGACACCATATATTTT

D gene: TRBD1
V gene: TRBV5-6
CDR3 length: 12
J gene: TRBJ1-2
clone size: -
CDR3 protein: CASSPGQAGYTF
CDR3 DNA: TGTGCCAGCAGCCCGGGACAGGCCGGCTACACCTTC

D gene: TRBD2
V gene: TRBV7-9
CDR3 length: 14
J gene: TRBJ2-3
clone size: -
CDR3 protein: CASSSGLAIDTQYF
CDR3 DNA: TGTGCCAGCAGCTCAGGACTAGCAATAGATACGCAGTATTTT

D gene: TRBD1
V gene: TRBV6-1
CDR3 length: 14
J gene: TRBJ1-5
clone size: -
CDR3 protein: CASIPGQGDQPQHF
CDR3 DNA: TGTGCCAGCATCCCGGGACAGGGCGATCAGCCCCAGCATTTT

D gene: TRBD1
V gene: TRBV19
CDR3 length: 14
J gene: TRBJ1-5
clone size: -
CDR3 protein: CASSPGTDGQPQHF
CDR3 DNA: TGTGCCAGTAGTCCCGGGACAGACGGTCAGCCCCAGCATTTT

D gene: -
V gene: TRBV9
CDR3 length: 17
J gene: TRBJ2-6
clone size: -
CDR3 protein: CASSVGAGNSGANVLTF
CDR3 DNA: TGTGCCAGCAGCGTAGGTGCAGGCAACTCTGGGGCCAACGTCCTGACTTTC

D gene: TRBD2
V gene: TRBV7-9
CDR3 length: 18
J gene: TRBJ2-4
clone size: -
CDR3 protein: CASSLGSRRESYKNIQYF
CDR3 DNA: TGTGCCAGCAGCTTAGGGAGCCGGCGGGAGAGTTACAAAAACATTCAGTACTTC

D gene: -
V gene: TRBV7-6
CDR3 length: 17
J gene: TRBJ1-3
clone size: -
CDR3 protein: CASSLFVGGSSGNTIYF
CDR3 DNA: TGTGCCAGCAGCTTATTCGTGGGAGGGAGCTCTGGAAACACCATATATTTT

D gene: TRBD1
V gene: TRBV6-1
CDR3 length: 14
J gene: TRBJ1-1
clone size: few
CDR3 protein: CASIGTAMNTEAFF
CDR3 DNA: TGTGCCAGCATCGGGACAGCGATGAACACTGAAGCTTTCTTT

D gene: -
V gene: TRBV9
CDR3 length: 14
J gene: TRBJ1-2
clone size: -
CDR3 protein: CASSVGGGDYGYTF
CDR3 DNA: TGTGCCAGCAGCGTAGGTGGAGGGGACTATGGCTACACCTTC

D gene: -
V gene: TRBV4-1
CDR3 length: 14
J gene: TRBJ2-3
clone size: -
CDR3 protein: CASSQDGTPDTQYF
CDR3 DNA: TGCGCCAGCAGCCAAGATGGGACACCAGATACGCAGTATTTT

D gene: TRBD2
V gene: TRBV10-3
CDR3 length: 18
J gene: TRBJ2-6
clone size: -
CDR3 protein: CAISPSGGRNSGANVLTF
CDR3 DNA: TGTGCCATCAGTCCTAGCGGGGGGCGAAACTCTGGGGCCAACGTCCTGACTTTC

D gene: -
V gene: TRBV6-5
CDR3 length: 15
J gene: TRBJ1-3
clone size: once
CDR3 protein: CASSPRASSGNTIYF
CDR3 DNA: TGTGCCAGTTCTCCCAGGGCTTCATCTGGAAACACCATATATTTT

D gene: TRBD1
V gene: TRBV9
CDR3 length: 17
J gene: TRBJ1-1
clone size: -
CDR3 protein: CASSVGTGRALNTEAFF
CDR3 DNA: TGTGCCAGCAGCGTTGGGACAGGGCGGGCTCTGAACACTGAAGCTTTCTTT

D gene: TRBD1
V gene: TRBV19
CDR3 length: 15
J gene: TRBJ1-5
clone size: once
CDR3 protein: CASSIKAGGFQPQHF
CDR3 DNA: TGTGCCAGTAGTATCAAAGCAGGGGGCTTTCAGCCCCAGCATTTT

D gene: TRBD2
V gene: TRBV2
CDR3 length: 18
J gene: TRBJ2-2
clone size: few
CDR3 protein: CASSASLAGVLNTGELFF
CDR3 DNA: TGTGCCAGCAGTGCATCACTAGCGGGAGTCCTGAACACCGGGGAGCTGTTTTTT

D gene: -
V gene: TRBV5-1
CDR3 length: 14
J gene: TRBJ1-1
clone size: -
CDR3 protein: CASSLVAVNTEAFF
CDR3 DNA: TGCGCCAGCAGCTTGGTGGCAGTTAACACTGAAGCTTTCTTT

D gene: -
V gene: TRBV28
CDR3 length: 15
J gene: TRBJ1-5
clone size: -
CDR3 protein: CASSPRDSDNQPQHF
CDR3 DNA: TGTGCCAGCAGTCCCCGGGACTCCGACAATCAGCCCCAGCATTTT

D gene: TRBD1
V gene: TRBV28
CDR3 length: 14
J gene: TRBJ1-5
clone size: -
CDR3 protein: CASSSRQGGQPQHF
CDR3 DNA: TGTGCCAGCAGTTCAAGACAGGGTGGTCAGCCCCAGCATTTT

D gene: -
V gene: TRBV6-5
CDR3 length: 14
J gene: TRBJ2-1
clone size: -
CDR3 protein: CAIRAGFAYNEQFF
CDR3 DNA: TGTGCCATCAGGGCCGGGTTCGCCTACAATGAGCAGTTCTTC

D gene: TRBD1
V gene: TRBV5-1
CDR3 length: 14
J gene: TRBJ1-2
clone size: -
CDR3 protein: CASSLTGASDGYTF
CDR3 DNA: TGCGCCAGCAGCCTAACAGGGGCGAGCGACGGCTACACCTTC

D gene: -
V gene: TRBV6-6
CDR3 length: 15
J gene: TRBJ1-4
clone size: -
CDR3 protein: CASSSTGETNEKLFF
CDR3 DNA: TGTGCCAGCAGCTCAACGGGGGAAACTAATGAAAAACTGTTTTTT

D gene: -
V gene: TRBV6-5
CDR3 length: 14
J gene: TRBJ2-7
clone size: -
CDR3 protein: CASSYATGTYEQYF
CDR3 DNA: TGTGCCAGCAGTTATGCCACAGGCACCTACGAGCAGTACTTC

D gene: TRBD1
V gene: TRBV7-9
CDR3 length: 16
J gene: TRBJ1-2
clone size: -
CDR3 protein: CASSSDGRRGLYGYTF
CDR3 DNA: TGTGCCAGCAGCTCGGACGGTCGTAGGGGGCTCTATGGCTACACCTTC

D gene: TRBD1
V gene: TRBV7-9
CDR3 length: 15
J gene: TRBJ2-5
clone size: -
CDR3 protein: CASSLEGGTGKTQYF
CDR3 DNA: TGTGCCAGCAGCTTAGAAGGAGGGACAGGGAAGACCCAGTACTTC

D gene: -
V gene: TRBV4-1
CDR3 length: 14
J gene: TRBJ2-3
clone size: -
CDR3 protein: CASSQAGGSDTQYF
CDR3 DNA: TGCGCCAGCAGCCAAGCAGGGGGGTCGGATACGCAGTATTTT

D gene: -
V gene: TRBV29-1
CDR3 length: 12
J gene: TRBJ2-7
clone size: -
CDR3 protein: CSVPQGTDEQYF
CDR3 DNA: TGCAGCGTCCCACAGGGCACGGACGAGCAGTACTTC

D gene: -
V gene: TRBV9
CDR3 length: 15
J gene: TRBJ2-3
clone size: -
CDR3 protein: CASSPNPGRQDTQYF
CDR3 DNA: TGTGCCAGCAGCCCAAATCCAGGGCGTCAAGATACGCAGTATTTT